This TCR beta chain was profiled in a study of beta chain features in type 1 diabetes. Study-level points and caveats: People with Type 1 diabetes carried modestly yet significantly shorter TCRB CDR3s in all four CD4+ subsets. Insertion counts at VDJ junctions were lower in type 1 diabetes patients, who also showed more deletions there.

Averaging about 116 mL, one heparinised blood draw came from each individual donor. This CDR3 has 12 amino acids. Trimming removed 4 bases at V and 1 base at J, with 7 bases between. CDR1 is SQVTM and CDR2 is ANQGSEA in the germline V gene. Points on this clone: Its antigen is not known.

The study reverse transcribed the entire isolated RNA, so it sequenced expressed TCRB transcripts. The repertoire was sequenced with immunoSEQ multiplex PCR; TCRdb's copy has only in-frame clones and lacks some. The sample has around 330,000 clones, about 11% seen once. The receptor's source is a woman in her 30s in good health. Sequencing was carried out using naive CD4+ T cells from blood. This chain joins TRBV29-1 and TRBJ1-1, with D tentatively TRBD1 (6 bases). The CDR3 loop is CSVGRGNTEAFF. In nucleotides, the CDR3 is TGCAGCGTTGGCAGGGGGAACACTGAAGCTTTCTTT.